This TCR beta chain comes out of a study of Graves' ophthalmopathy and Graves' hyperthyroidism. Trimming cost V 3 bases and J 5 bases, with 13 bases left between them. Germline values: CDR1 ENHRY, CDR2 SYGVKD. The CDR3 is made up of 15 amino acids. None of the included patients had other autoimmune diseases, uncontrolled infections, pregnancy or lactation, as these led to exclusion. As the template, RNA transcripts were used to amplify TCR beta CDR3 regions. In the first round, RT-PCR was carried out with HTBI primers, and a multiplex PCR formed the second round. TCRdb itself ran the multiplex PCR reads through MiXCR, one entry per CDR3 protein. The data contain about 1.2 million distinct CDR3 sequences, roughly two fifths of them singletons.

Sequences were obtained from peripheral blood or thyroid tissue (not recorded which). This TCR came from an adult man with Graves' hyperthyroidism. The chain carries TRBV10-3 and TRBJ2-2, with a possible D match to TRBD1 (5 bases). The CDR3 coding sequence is TGTGCCATCAGTGACCCGACAGTAGAGACCGGGGAGCTGTTTTTT. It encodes CAISDPTVETGELFF.